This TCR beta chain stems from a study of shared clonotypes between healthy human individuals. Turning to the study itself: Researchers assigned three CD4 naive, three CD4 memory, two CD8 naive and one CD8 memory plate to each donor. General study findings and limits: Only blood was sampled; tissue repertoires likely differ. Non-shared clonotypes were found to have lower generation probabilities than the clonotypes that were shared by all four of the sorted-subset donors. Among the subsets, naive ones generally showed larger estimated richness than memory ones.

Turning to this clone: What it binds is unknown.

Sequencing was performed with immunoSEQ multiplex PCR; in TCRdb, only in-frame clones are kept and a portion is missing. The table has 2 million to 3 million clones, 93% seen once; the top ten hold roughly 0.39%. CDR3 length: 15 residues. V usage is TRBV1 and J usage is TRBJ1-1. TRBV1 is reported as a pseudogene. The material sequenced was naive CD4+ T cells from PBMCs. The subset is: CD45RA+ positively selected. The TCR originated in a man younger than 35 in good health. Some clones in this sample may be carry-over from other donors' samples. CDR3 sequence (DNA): TGCACCAGCAGCCACAGGGGAGGATTGAACACTGAAGCTTTCTTT. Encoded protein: CTSSHRGGLNTEAFF.